The present TCR beta chain was sequenced within a study of T cell responses to AZD1222 COVID-19 vaccine. As for the study in general: Analyses pooled second doses at about 4 or about 12 weeks.

Study findings and constraints: Most donors were white British and more were female, and clonal diversity was possibly underestimated. Once two AZD1222 doses were given, Spike-specific TCR breadth and depth went up.

Profiling relied on immunoSEQ multiplex PCR, and the TCRdb table lists in-frame clones only, not all of them. The sample includes more than 110,000 clones, over 85% of them seen just once. Germline lookup yields CDR1 MNHEY and CDR2 SMNVEV (reference sequence). Trimming took off 2 bases at V and 6 bases at J, with 5 bases between the two ends. The CDR3 runs to 12 residues. Points on this clone: The target antigen is unknown. At the DNA level, this CDR3 is encoded by other sequences in the same sample as well.

The specimen comprised peripheral blood, sampled on day 0 of AZD1222 vaccination. The gene calls are TRBV27 and TRBJ2-1; no reliable D call. The sequence was collected from an adult in good health. CDR3 nucleotides: TGTGCCAGCAGTTTAATTGGCAATGAGCAGTTCTTC. The encoded protein is CASSLIGNEQFF.